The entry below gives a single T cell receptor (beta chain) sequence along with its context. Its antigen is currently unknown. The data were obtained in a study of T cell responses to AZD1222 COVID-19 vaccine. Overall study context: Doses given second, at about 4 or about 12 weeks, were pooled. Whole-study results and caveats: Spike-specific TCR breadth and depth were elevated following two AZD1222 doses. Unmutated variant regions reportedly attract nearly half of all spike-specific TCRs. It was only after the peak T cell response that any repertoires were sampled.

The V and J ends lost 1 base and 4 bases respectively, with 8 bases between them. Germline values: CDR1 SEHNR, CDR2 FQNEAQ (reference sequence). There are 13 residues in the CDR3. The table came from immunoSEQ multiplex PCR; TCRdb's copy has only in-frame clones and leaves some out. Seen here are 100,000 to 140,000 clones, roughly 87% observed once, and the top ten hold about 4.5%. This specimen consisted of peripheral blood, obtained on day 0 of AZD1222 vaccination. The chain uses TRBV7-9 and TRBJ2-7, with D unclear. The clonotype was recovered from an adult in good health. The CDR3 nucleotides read TGTGCCAGCAGCTTAGAATGGAGATACGAGCAGTACTTC. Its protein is CASSLEWRYEQYF.